What follows describes a single T cell receptor (beta chain). Germline CDR1 SGHAT, CDR2 FQNNGV. V dropped 4 bases and J dropped 2 bases, with 19 bases sitting between them. CDR3 length: 17 amino acids. Methods used by the authors: It was from reference gene primer amplification that nucleated cell counts were estimated. This table comes from immunoSEQ multiplex PCR, and its TCRdb copy is limited to in-frame clones, with some not included. V and J calls and clone size are those listed in that table; D and trimming were worked out from the DNA. The table includes about 100,000 clones, approximately 90% detected once. This sample is drawn from a study of blood T cell repertoires in COVID-19. Study details: COVID-19 samples, acute and convalescent, were from the United States, Italy and Spain. T cells, B-cell-depleted T cells, or PBMCs supplied cDNA or gDNA.

V and J are TRBV11-2 and TRBJ2-3; tentative D call: TRBD2 (7 bases). The specimen was peripheral blood. This clonotype was sampled from a man aged 50-60 years with active COVID-19. The CDR3 bases are TGTGCCAGCAGCTCCGAGGGGGGGACTTTAACCACAGATACGCAGTATTTT. Translated: CASSSEGGTLTTDTQYF.